Listed below are T cell receptor beta chains from one sample, sequenced in a study of blood T cell repertoires in COVID-19. Repertoires were generated with immunoSEQ multiplex PCR, while TCRdb's copy carries only in-frame clones and drops some. This sample has about 150,000 clones; 75% to 85% occur once, and the top ten carry around 10%. Sequencing was done on a sample of peripheral blood. All receptors derive from a woman between 55 and 75 years old with COVID-19, enrolled during active disease. Both conserved end residues are part of each CDR3. A D gene is named only where the DNA matches it firmly.

d_call: TRBD1
v_call: TRBV5-1
j_call: TRBJ2-3
cdr3_nt: TGCGCCAGCAGCTTGGGACAGGGCGGTTCAGATACGCAGTATTTT
cdr3_aa: CASSLGQGGSDTQYF

d_call: -
v_call: TRBV27
j_call: TRBJ2-7
cdr3_nt: TGTGCCAGCAGTTTATATGGACAGACCTACGAGCAGTACTTC
cdr3_aa: CASSLYGQTYEQYF

d_call: -
v_call: TRBV7-2
j_call: TRBJ1-2
cdr3_nt: TGTGCCAGCAGCTTAGCTCGGGCAGGGGATGGCTACACCTTC
cdr3_aa: CASSLARAGDGYTF

d_call: TRBD1
v_call: TRBV5-5
j_call: TRBJ1-2
cdr3_nt: TGTGCCAGCAGGGGGATAGACAGGGGAGGCTATGGCTACACCTTC
cdr3_aa: CASRGIDRGGYGYTF

d_call: -
v_call: TRBV18
j_call: TRBJ1-2
cdr3_nt: TGTGCCAGCTCATTCGACTACTATGGCTACACCTTC
cdr3_aa: CASSFDYYGYTF

d_call: -
v_call: TRBV24-1
j_call: TRBJ2-5
cdr3_nt: TGTGCCACCAGTGATTTGAACGGAATTGAAGGGAGGATGGAGACCCAGTACTTC
cdr3_aa: CATSDLNGIEGRMETQYF

d_call: -
v_call: TRBV19
j_call: TRBJ1-5
cdr3_nt: TGTGCCAGTAGGAGACAGGACGCGAGTAATCAGCCCCAGCATTTT
cdr3_aa: CASRRQDASNQPQHF

d_call: TRBD1
v_call: TRBV5-1
j_call: TRBJ1-1
cdr3_nt: TGCGCCAGCAGCTTGGAGGGGGCGACTGAAGCTTTCTTT
cdr3_aa: CASSLEGATEAFF

d_call: TRBD1
v_call: TRBV19
j_call: TRBJ1-1
cdr3_nt: TGTGCCAGTAATTTCCCGGGACAGGGGAACACTGAAGCTTTCTTT
cdr3_aa: CASNFPGQGNTEAFF

d_call: -
v_call: TRBV11-3
j_call: TRBJ2-2
cdr3_nt: TGTGCCAGCAGCGCGTCGAACACCGGGGAGCTGTTTTTT
cdr3_aa: CASSASNTGELFF

d_call: TRBD1
v_call: TRBV11-2
j_call: TRBJ1-6
cdr3_nt: TGTGCCAGCAGCTTAGATCAGGGGGCATATTCACCCCTCCACTTT
cdr3_aa: CASSLDQGAYSPLHF

d_call: -
v_call: TRBV6-5
j_call: TRBJ2-2
cdr3_nt: TGTGCCAGCTGCAAGGGCGGAGGGCCCGGGGAGCTGTTTTTT
cdr3_aa: CASCKGGGPGELFF

d_call: -
v_call: TRBV7-3
j_call: TRBJ1-6
cdr3_nt: TGTGCCAGCAGCCATACAGGGATTGGTTCACCCCTCCACTTT
cdr3_aa: CASSHTGIGSPLHF

d_call: -
v_call: TRBV6-5
j_call: TRBJ2-1
cdr3_nt: TGTGCCAGTACAGGGAACAATGAGCAGTTCTTC
cdr3_aa: CASTGNNEQFF

d_call: -
v_call: TRBV5-1
j_call: TRBJ2-2
cdr3_nt: TGCGCCAGCAGCTTCCGACAGTTCGCGAACACCGGGGAGCTGTTTTTT
cdr3_aa: CASSFRQFANTGELFF

d_call: -
v_call: TRBV28
j_call: TRBJ1-5
cdr3_nt: TGTGCCAGCAGTAGTGGGACAAGCAATCAGCCCCAGCATTTT
cdr3_aa: CASSSGTSNQPQHF

d_call: -
v_call: TRBV19
j_call: TRBJ1-5
cdr3_nt: TGTGCCAGTAGTATAGGAGACAGGAGTCAGCCCCAGCATTTT
cdr3_aa: CASSIGDRSQPQHF